This TCR beta chain was sequenced for a study of cytomegalovirus exposure and HLA in healthy donors. Primers: 60 Vbeta forward and 13 Jbeta reverse. Per the authors' pipeline: A later analysis tallied approximately 80 million unique TCR beta chains, 8.5 million to 11 million of them shared. The assay was immunoSEQ multiplex PCR, and TCRdb's table has in-frame clones only and misses some. D and trimming were read from the DNA, whereas the V and J calls and clone size are those reported in that table. The sample has about 180,000 clones, roughly 77% seen once. This CDR3 has 15 residues. J was trimmed by 4 bases and V by 5 bases; bases with no gene match: 7. The germline V gene has CDR1 LGHNA and CDR2 YNFKEQ. Study-level findings and limits: Analysis performed later found 15,000 or so TCR beta sequences associated with HLA alleles at 0.05 false discovery rate. Segments of the TCR beta V type were, in most cases, productive about 90% or about 30% of the time in an earlier analysis. Analyzed later, most CMV-associated TCR beta chains appeared HLA-restricted.

Concerning this clone: Its antigen is unknown.

This rearrangement joins TRBV4-2 to TRBJ2-3; 9 nucleotides match TRBD2. This TCR was recovered from a woman in her thirties in good health and CMV-seronegative. The sequenced material came from PBMCs. CDR3 region: CASSWRGGPPDTQYF. CDR3 in DNA: TGTGCCAGCAGCTGGCGGGGGGGCCCCCCAGATACGCAGTATTTT.